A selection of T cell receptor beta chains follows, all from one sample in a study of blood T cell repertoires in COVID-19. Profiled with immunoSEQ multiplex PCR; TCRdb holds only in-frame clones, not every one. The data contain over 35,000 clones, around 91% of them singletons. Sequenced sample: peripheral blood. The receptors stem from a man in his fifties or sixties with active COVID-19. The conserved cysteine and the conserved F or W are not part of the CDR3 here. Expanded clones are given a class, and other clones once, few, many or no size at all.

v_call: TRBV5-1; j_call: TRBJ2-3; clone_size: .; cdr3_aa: ASSRRLAGGTDTQY
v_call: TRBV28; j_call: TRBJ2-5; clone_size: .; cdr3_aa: ASSLQLAGGETQY
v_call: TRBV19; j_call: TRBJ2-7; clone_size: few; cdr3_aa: ATATGNYEQY
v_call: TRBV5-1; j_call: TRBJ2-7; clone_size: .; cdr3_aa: ASSLGVGLAGGYEQY
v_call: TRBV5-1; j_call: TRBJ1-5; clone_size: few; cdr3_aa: ASSLTGNNQPQH
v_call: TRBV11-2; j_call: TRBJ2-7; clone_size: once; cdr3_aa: ASSLAGSEQY
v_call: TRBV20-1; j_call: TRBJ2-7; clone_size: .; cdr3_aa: SASAARTGGLNEQY
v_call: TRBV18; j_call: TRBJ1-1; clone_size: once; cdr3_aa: ASSPLSGTEAF
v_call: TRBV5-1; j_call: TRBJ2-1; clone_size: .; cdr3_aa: ASRLTTRIPNEQF
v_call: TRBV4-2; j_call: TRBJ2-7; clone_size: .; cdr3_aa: ASSQEASGTSYEQY
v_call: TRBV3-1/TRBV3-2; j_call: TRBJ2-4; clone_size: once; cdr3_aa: ASSLSYSGQLNIQY
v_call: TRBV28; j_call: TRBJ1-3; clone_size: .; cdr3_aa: ASSFGRNTIY
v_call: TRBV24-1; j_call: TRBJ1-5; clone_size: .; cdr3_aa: ATSELGMNQPQH
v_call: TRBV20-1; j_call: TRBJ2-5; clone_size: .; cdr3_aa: SAHTETQY
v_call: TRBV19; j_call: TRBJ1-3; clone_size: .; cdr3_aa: ASTSGDRGDGNTIY
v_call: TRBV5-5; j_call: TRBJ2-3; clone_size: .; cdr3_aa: ASSFPDSVMNTQY
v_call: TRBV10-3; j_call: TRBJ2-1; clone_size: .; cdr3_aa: AIRSEGTGTNEQF
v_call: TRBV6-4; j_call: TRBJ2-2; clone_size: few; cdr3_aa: ASSETGGTGELF
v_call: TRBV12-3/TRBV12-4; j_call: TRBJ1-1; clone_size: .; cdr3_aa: ASSWGENTEAF
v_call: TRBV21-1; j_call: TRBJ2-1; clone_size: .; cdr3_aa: AQQQSSGAPFDQAELSYNEQF
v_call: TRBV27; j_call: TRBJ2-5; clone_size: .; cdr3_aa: ASSYSGRGGETQY
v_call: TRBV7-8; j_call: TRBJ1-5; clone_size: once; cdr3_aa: ASAGSNQPQH
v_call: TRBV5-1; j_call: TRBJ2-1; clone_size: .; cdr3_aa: ASSLGLAAFNEQF
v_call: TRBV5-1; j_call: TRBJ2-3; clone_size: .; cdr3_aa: ASGIAGGSTDTQY
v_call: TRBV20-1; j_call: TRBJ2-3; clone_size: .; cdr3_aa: SLQHTDTQY
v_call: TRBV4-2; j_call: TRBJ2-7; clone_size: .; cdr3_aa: ASSPLTSGSDREQY
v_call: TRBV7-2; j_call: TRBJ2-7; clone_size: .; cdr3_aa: ATRIAGGPLYEQY
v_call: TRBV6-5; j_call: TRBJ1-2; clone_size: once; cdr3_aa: ASSPNRGNYGYT
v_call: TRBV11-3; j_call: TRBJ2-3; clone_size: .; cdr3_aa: ASSLAGGTDTQY
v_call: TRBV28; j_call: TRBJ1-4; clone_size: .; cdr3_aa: ASTRGEKLF
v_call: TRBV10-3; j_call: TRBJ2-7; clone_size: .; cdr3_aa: ATRQVSPHEQY
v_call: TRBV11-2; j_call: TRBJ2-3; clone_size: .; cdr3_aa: ASSKGVDTQY
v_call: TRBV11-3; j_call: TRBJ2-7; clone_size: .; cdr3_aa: ASSLGDGTTKQY
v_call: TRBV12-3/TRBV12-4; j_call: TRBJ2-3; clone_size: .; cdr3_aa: ASSTSTDTQY
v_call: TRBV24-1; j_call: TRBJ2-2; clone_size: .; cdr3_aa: ATSDTTSDRTGELF
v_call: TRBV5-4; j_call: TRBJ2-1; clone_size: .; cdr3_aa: ASSPTGGLRATEQF
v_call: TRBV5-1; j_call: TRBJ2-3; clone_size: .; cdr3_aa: ASSLPQGNTDTQY
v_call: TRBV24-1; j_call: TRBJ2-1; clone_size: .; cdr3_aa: ATSDLAAWDNEQF
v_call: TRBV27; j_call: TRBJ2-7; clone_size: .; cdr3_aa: ATTGQDPTYEQY
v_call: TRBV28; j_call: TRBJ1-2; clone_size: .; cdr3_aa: ASRPEGRGPLYGYT
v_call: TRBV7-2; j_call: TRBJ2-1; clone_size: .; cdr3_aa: ASTLDTRVILLNEQF
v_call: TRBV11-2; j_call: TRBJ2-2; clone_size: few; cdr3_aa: ASSLEDRGAYGELF
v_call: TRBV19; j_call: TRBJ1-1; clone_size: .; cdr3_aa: ASSIDREHTEAF
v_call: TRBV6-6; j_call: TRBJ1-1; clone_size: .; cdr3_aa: ASSFAGVNTEAF
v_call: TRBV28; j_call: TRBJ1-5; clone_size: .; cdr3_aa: ASSLIPNTLQGNQPQH
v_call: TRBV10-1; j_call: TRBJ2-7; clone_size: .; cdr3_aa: ASSDFGLGRDEQY
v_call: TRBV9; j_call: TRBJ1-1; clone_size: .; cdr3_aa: ASSVDARDTEAF
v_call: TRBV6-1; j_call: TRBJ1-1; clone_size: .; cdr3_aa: ASSDGNIGAF